This TCR beta chain emerged from a study of memory CD4+ T cells and cytomegalovirus serostatus. Germline V lookup: CDR1 LGHNT, CDR2 FRNRAP. Deletions cut 4 bases from V and 6 bases from J, with 12 bases between. CDR3 length: 14 residues. The data were produced by immunoSEQ multiplex PCR, yet TCRdb's version contains in-frame clones alone and is incomplete. The table lists 50,000 to 75,000 clones, approximately 78% of them singletons. The sort gate was single viable CD3+CD4+CD8-CD45RO+ cells for memory CD4+ T cells. This clonotype was sampled from an adult in good health and CMV-seronegative. The material sequenced was memory CD4+ T cells from blood. The chain is built from TRBV12-5 and TRBJ1-4; D gene uncertain. The CDR3: CASGSVEGDEKLFF. CDR3 bases: TGTGCTAGTGGTTCAGTTGAGGGCGATGAAAAACTGTTTTTT.